Sequencing of this TCR beta chain was carried out in a study of beta chain features in type 1 diabetes. Whole-study context: Sorted cells examined across all samples numbered approximately 100 million.

There are a few counts of this clone. Its antigen is not known. The length of the CDR3 is 13 residues. The V end was cut by 5 bases, the J end by 1 base, with 11 bases between. Per germline, CDR1 GTSNPN and CDR2 SVGIG (reference sequence). Whole-study findings and limits: Whether TCRB rearrangement is influenced by HLA type went unresolved here. TCRB CDR3s from Type 1 diabetes patients were moderately but significantly shorter in all four CD4+ subsets.

Expressed TCRB transcripts were sequenced, since all the RNA that had been isolated was reverse transcribed. Data came from immunoSEQ multiplex PCR; TCRdb stores just in-frame clones and leaves some out. The table has approximately 360,000 clones, around 12% seen once. The source is a woman in her late teens or twenties with type 1 diabetes. The gene calls are TRBV30 and TRBJ1-1; perhaps TRBD1 as D (6 bases). The sample comprised naive CD4+ T cells from blood. This chain's CDR3 is CAWGWGQNTEAFF. In DNA, the CDR3 is TGTGCCTGGGGATGGGGGCAGAACACTGAAGCTTTCTTT.